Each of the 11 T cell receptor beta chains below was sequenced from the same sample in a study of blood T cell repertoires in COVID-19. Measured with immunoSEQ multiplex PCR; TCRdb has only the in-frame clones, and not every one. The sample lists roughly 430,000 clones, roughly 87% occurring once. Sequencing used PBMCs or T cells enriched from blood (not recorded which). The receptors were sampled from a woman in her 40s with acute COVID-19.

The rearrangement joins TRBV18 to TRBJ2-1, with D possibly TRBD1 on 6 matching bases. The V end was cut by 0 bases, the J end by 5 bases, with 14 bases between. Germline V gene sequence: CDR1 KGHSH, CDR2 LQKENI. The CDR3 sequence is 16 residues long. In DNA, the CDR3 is TGTGCCAGCTCACCACCGGGGCGAGGGGGAAACAATGAGCAGTTCTTC. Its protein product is CASSPPGRGGNNEQFF.

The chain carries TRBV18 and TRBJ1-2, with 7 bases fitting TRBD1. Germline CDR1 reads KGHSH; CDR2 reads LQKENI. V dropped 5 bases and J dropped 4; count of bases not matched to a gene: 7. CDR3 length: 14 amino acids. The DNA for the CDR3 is TGTGCCAGCTCAGAAAGGGGGCAGTCCTATGGCTACACCTTC. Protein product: CASSERGQSYGYTF.

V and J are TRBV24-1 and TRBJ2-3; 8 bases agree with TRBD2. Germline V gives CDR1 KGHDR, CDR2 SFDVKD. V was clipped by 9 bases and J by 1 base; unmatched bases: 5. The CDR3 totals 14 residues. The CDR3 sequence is CATETGLGTDTQYF. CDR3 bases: TGTGCCACCGAGACGGGACTAGGCACAGATACGCAGTATTTT.

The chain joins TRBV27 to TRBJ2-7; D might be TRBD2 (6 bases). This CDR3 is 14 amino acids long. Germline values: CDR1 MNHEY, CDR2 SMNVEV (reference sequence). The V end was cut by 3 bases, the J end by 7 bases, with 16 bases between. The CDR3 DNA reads TGTGCCAGCAGTTTTGGGGGGTCAATAAGGGAGCAGTACTTC. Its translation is CASSFGGSIREQYF.

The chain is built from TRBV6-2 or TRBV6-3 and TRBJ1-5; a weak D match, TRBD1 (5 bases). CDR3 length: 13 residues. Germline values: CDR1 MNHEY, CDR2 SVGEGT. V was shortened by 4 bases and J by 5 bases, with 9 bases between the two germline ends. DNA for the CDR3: TGTGCCAGCAGTTGGGGGGATCATCAGCCCCAGCATTTT. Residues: CASSWGDHQPQHF.

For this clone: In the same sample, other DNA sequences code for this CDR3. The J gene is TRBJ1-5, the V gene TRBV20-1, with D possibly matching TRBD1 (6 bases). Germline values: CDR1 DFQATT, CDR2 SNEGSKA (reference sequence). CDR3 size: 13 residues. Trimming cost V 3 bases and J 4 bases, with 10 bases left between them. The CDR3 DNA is TGCAGTGCTAGTAGGCAGGGGAATCAGCCCCAGCATTTT. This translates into CSASRQGNQPQHF.

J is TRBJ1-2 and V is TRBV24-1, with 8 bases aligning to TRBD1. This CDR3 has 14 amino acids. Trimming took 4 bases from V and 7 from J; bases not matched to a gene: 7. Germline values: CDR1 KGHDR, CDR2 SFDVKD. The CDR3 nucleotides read TGTGCCACCAGTGACAGGGGGCGAAGAGTTGGCTACACCTTC. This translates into CATSDRGRRVGYTF.

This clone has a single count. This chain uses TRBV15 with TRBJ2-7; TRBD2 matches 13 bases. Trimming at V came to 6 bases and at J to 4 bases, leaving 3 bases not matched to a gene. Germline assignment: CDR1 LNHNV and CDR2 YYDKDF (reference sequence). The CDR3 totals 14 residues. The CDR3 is CATRRTSGGYEQYF. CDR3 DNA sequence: TGTGCCACCAGAAGGACTAGCGGGGGTTACGAGCAGTACTTC.

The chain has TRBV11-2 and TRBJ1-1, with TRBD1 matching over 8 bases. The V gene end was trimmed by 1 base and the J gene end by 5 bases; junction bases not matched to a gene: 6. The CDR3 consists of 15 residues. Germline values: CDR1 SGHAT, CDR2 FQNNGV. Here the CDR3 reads CASSLVGTGTTEAFF. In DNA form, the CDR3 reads TGTGCCAGCAGCTTAGTCGGGACAGGAACTACTGAAGCTTTCTTT.

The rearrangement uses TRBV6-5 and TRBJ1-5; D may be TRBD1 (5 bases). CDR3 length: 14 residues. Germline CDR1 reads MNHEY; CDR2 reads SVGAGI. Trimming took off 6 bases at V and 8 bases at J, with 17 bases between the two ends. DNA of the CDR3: TGTGCCAGCAGCAGAGGAGGGGTCGGGGAGCCCCAGCATTTT. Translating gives CASSRGGVGEPQHF.

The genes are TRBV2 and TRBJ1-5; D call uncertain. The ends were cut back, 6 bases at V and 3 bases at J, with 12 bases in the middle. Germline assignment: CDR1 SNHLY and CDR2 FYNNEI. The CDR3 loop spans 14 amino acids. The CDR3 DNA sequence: TGTGCCAGCAGGGCAGGCTCCCTCAATCAGCCCCAGCATTTT. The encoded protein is CASRAGSLNQPQHF.